These 21 T cell receptor beta chains were sequenced from one sample in a study of regulatory T cells in long-lasting Graves disease. Noted time point: newly diagnosed GD, antithyroid drugs for less than 3 months. Generation of the TCR library employed RNA extracted from PBMCs. Assembly of TCR beta libraries relied on iRepertoire HTBI primers together with Arm-PCR of CDR3 regions. TCRdb analysed the multiplex PCR reads with MiXCR anew, one entry per CDR3 protein. Of approximately 560,000 distinct CDR3 sequences listed, 15% to 20% are singletons. The same data also contributed to another study, on T cells in Graves' hyperthyroidism and ophthalmopathy.

Sequences were derived from peripheral blood mononuclear cells (PBMCs), sampled at new diagnosis, from a patient treated with antithyroid drugs. All receptors derive from a man younger than 35 with Graves disease.

This clonotype was counted between two and nine times. The chain is built from TRBV9 and TRBJ2-1, with 10 bases fitting TRBD2. This CDR3 is 16 amino acids long. V trimming: 0 bases; J trimming: 8 bases; junction bases outside the gene matches: 8. CDR1 SGDLS and CDR2 YYNGEE come from the germline V gene. The CDR3 protein is CASSVGPSGTSDEQFF. DNA of the CDR3: TGTGCCAGCAGCGTAGGCCCCTCCGGGACTAGCGATGAGCAGTTCTTC.

This clonotype was found a few times. The genes are TRBV6-1 and TRBJ2-1, with 9 bases identical to TRBD2. Germline V gives CDR1 MNHNS, CDR2 SASEGT. The J segment lost 8 bases and the V segment lost 6 bases, leaving 11 bases of the junction unmatched. This CDR3 spans 15 amino acids. The CDR3 reads CASSARGTSKDEQFF. The CDR3 region has the DNA TGTGCCAGCAGCGCTAGGGGGACTAGCAAAGATGAGCAGTTCTTC.

This clonotype was detected many times. The chain couples TRBV2 to TRBJ1-5, with 9 nucleotides matching TRBD1. Germline CDR1 and CDR2: SNHLY and FYNNEI. V gave up 3 bases and J gave up 4 bases; unmatched junction bases: 1. The CDR3 sequence is 14 residues long. The CDR3 loop is CASSEDRGNQPQHF. CDR3 DNA: TGTGCCAGCAGTGAGGACAGGGGTAATCAGCCCCAGCATTTT.

V gene TRBV20-1 combines with J gene TRBJ2-7; 8 positions agree with TRBD2. Germline values: CDR1 DFQATT, CDR2 SNEGSKA (reference sequence). This CDR3 comprises 15 residues. The V and J ends lost 0 bases and 0 bases, in that order; junction bases with no gene match: 4. The CDR3: CSARDREGLSYEQYF. The DNA for the CDR3 is TGCAGTGCTAGAGATCGGGAGGGGCTCTCCTACGAGCAGTACTTC.

This clonotype was seen a single time. CDR3 residues: CASSYMSGVTGELFF. The CDR3, as DNA: TGTGCCAGCAGTTACATGTCAGGGGTAACCGGGGAGCTGTTTTTT. The chain joins TRBV6-2 or TRBV6-3 to TRBJ2-2; possibly TRBD1 for D (6 bases). The CDR3 runs to 15 residues. The germline V and J ends were trimmed by 2 bases and 5 bases, with 12 bases remaining between them. In germline, CDR1 is MNHEY, CDR2 SVGEGT.

Of note for this clonotype: This may come from a read error, since a much larger clone is one base off. No conserved phenylalanine or tryptophan is present at the end of the CDR3, so a read error is the likely explanation. The chain joins TRBV11-2 to TRBJ2-5; TRBD2 might be the D (5 bases). The CDR3 length is 15 residues. V shed 6 bases and J shed 5 bases, with 19 bases lying between them. The V gene's germline CDR1 is SGHAT and CDR2 FQNNGV. CDR3 sequence reads: CASSLKLGLVETQYL. The CDR3, as DNA: TGTGCCAGCAGTCTTAAACTAGGGCTGGTGGAGACCCAGTACCTC.

Many counts were recorded for this clonotype. V and J are TRBV6-5 and TRBJ2-1; D may match TRBD1 or TRBD2 (5 bases each). This CDR3 has 21 amino acids. Germline CDR1 MNHEY, CDR2 SVGAGI. The V gene lost 2 bases and the J gene lost 7 bases, with 33 bases spanning the gap. CDR3 residues: CASSYRSGTTRGVQLGNEQFF. Here the CDR3 DNA reads TGTGCCAGCAGTTACCGGTCTGGGACGACCCGCGGCGTACAGTTGGGGAATGAGCAGTTCTTC.

This clonotype was picked up many times. V usage is TRBV27 and J usage is TRBJ2-2; TRBD2 agrees at 9 bases. The V and J ends lost 3 bases and 2 bases, in that order; junction bases with no gene match: 4. CDR3 length: 16 amino acids. Germline V gene sequence: CDR1 MNHEY, CDR2 SMNVEV (reference sequence). DNA of the CDR3: TGTGCCAGCAGTTTTCTTCTAGCGGGAAACACCGGGGAGCTGTTTTTT. Translation gives CASSFLLAGNTGELFF.

A remark on this clonotype: A single base separates this from a much larger clone, so it may be a read error. The chain carries TRBV7-2 and TRBJ2-5; 7 positions agree with TRBD2. The CDR3 is 14 residues long. Trimming cost V 4 bases and J 5 bases; bases outside gene matches: 7. The germline gives CDR1 SGHTA, CDR2 FQGNSA. The CDR3 sequence is CASSSKRDRETQYF. The CDR3 bases are TGTGCCAGCAGCTCGAAGCGGGATAGGGAGACCCAGTACTTC. Filled out from reference TRBV7-2 and TRBJ2-5, the complete variable domain reads GAGVSQSPSNKVTEKGKDVELRCDPISGHTALYWYRQSLGQGLEFLIYFQGNSAPDKSGLPSDRFSAERTGGSVSTLTIQRTQQEDSAVYLCASSSKRDRETQYFGPGTRLLVL.

This clonotype was seen repeatedly, ten times or more. The CDR3 sequence: CASSRRDSNNQPQHF. The CDR3, as DNA: TGTGCCAGCTCACGCCGGGACTCGAACAATCAGCCCCAGCATTTT. The V and J genes are TRBV18 and TRBJ1-5, with TRBD1 as a possible D gene (5 bases). The CDR3 runs to 15 residues. CDR1 and CDR2 (germline): KGHSH, LQKENI. V gave up 4 bases and J gave up 3 bases, with 13 bases separating them. Filled out from reference TRBV18 and TRBJ1-5, the complete variable domain reads NAGVMQNPRHLVRRRGQEARLRCSPMKGHSHVYWYRQLPEEGLKFMVYLQKENIIDESGMPKERFSAEFPKEGPSILRIQQVVRGDSAAYFCASSRRDSNNQPQHFGDGTRLSIL.

V and J are TRBV5-1 and TRBJ2-5, with D perhaps TRBD2 (5 bases). V was shortened by 4 bases and J by 7 bases, with 14 bases between the two germline ends. CDR3 length equals 13 residues. Looked up from germline, CDR1 is SGHRS and CDR2 is YFSETQ. In nucleotides, the CDR3 is TGCGCCAGCAGCCCGGACTCAAGCGGGACCCAGTACTTC. Its translation: CASSPDSSGTQYF.

This clonotype was recorded many times. The V gene is TRBV25-1, the J gene TRBJ2-3; 7 nucleotides align to TRBD1. Trimming removed 3 bases from V and 4 bases from J; junction bases left unmatched: 4. Germline V lookup: CDR1 MGHDK, CDR2 SYGVNS. The CDR3 spans 14 residues. The CDR3 loop is CASSDRTGADTQYF. The CDR3 DNA follows: TGTGCCAGCAGTGATAGAACAGGGGCAGATACGCAGTATTTT.

This clonotype was recorded many times. J is TRBJ2-5 and V is TRBV11-2; 7 nucleotides agree with TRBD2. V lost 5 bases to trimming and J lost 1 base; unmatched junction nucleotides: 4. Per germline, CDR1 SGHAT and CDR2 FQNNGV. The CDR3 consists of 14 residues. The CDR3 DNA sequence: TGTGCCAGCAGCAGCGGGGTATTCCAAGAGACCCAGTACTTC. This codes for CASSSGVFQETQYF. Together with reference TRBV11-2 and TRBJ2-5, the CDR3 gives the full variable domain: EAGVAQSPRYKIIEKRQSVAFWCNPISGHATLYWYQQILGQGPKLLIQFQNNGVVDDSQLPKDRFSAERLKGVDSTLKIQPAKLEDSAVYLCASSSGVFQETQYFGPGTRLLVL.

This clonotype was seen many times. The rearrangement joins TRBV3-1 to TRBJ1-6; D is possibly TRBD1 (6 bases). The germline V gene has CDR1 LGHDT and CDR2 YNNKEL (reference sequence). The CDR3 covers 14 residues. The ends were cut back, 6 bases at V and 4 bases at J, with 10 bases in the middle. The CDR3 sequence is CASRSDSYNSPLHF. The CDR3 DNA reads as TGTGCCAGCAGGTCGGACAGTTATAATTCACCCCTCCACTTT.

This clonotype was detected ten times or more. The V call is TRBV11-2, the J call TRBJ2-1, with 8 bases fitting TRBD1. The length of the CDR3 is 17 residues. CDR1 SGHAT and CDR2 FQNNGV come from the germline V gene. The V segment lost 3 bases and the J segment 4 bases; nucleotides outside the gene matches: 11. The CDR3 coding sequence is TGTGCCAGCAGCTTTCCGAACCGGGACAGGAGGTACAATGAGCAGTTCTTC. The encoded protein is CASSFPNRDRRYNEQFF.

This clonotype was seen many times. The genes are TRBV5-1 and TRBJ2-3; D call uncertain. The CDR3 runs to 15 residues. Trimming stripped 2 bases from V and 1 base from J, with 11 bases between. The germline CDR1 and CDR2 sequences are SGHRS and YFSETQ. The CDR3 bases are TGCGCCAGCAGCTTAGCAAGCATGGGCACAGATACGCAGTATTTT. Protein sequence: CASSLASMGTDTQYF.

This clonotype was counted at least ten times. This rearrangement joins TRBV30 to TRBJ1-1; D not resolved. This CDR3 contains 14 residues. The germline gives CDR1 GTSNPN, CDR2 SVGIG (reference sequence). The germline V and J ends were trimmed by 4 bases and 2 bases, with 14 bases remaining between them. CDR3 DNA sequence: TGTGCCTGGATTAGGTCACGGTTAAACACTGAAGCTTTCTTT. Its protein product is CAWIRSRLNTEAFF.

In its sample, this clonotype was seen many times. The J gene is TRBJ2-3, the V gene TRBV2; weak D call: TRBD1 (5 bases). The V gene's germline CDR1 is SNHLY and CDR2 FYNNEI. The CDR3 consists of 13 residues. Trimming took 5 bases from V and 4 from J, leaving 10 bases between them. The CDR3: CASSLQGADTQYF. DNA for the CDR3: TGTGCCAGCAGTCTCCAGGGTGCAGATACGCAGTATTTT.

This clonotype came up many times. This chain joins TRBV12-3 or TRBV12-4 and TRBJ1-6; TRBD1 matches at 8 bases. The V and J ends lost 1 base and 7 bases, in that order; junction bases with no gene match: 9. This CDR3 is 17 amino acids long. DNA of the CDR3: TGTGCCAGCAGTTTAGACTATTTGACAGGGGTGAATTCACCCCTCCACTTT. Its translation is CASSLDYLTGVNSPLHF.

This clonotype has ten or more counts. This chain connects TRBV28 to TRBJ2-1; the D gene is possibly TRBD2 (6 bases). The CDR3 loop spans 16 amino acids. V was trimmed by 3 bases and J by 5 bases, leaving 17 bases between them. CDR1 and CDR2 (germline): MDHEN, SYDVKM. The CDR3 coding sequence is TGTGCCAGCAGTTTTAGTGGCGGGATTATCCACAATGAGCAGTTCTTC. This sequence encodes CASSFSGGIIHNEQFF.

The chain is built from TRBV5-1 and TRBJ2-7; D not resolved. V lost 2 bases and J 0 bases, leaving 12 bases between the germline ends. Germline V gene data show CDR1 as SGHRS and CDR2 as YFSETQ. The CDR3 is 15 residues long. The CDR3 loop reads CASSFGGELSYEQYF. The CDR3 DNA reads TGCGCCAGCAGCTTCGGTGGAGAGCTCTCCTACGAGCAGTACTTC.